These T cell receptor beta chains were read from a single sample in a study of response to subunit inactivated influenza vaccine. TCRdb processed the RT-PCR reads anew with MiXCR; each CDR3 protein has one entry. The data contain about 780,000 distinct CDR3 sequences, about 18% of them singletons. The sample was PBMCs from blood, taken more than 4 days after vaccination. These receptors were collected from a man aged 45-60 years who received an inactivated influenza vaccine. The CDR3 runs from the conserved cysteine through the conserved F or W. The D gene is left open where the match is weak. Part of the rows lack a size; the others show once, few, many or a class for expanded clones.

j_call: TRBJ2-7
clone_size: few
d_call: -
cdr3_length: 12
v_call: TRBV20-1
cdr3_aa: CSARALSYEQYF
cdr3_nt: TGCAGTGCTAGAGCACTTTCTTACGAGCAGTACTTC

j_call: TRBJ2-5
clone_size: few
d_call: TRBD2
cdr3_length: 15
v_call: TRBV24-1
cdr3_aa: CATSATGTSRETQYF
cdr3_nt: TGTGCCACCAGTGCGACCGGGACTAGTCGGGAGACCCAGTACTTC

j_call: TRBJ2-7
clone_size: few
d_call: TRBD1
cdr3_length: 16
v_call: TRBV6-5
cdr3_aa: CASSYAPYRGPYEQYF
cdr3_nt: TGTGCCAGCAGTTACGCCCCGTACAGGGGTCCCTACGAGCAGTACTTC

j_call: TRBJ2-7
clone_size: -
d_call: TRBD1
cdr3_length: 13
v_call: TRBV29-1
cdr3_aa: CSVGGQGAHEQYF
cdr3_nt: TGCAGTGTCGGGGGACAGGGCGCCCACGAGCAGTACTTC

j_call: TRBJ1-2
clone_size: -
d_call: TRBD1
cdr3_length: 15
v_call: TRBV6-2/TRBV6-3
cdr3_aa: CASSPTTGYAYGYTF
cdr3_nt: TGTGCCAGCAGTCCGACGACAGGGTACGCTTATGGCTACACCTTC

j_call: TRBJ2-2
clone_size: -
d_call: -
cdr3_length: 15
v_call: TRBV12-3/TRBV12-4
cdr3_aa: CASSSPGFNTGELFF
cdr3_nt: TGTGCCAGCAGTTCTCCGGGTTTTAACACCGGGGAGCTGTTTTTT

j_call: TRBJ1-3
clone_size: few
d_call: -
cdr3_length: 12
v_call: TRBV28
cdr3_aa: CASSFMGNTIYF
cdr3_nt: TGTGCCAGCAGTTTCATGGGAAACACCATATATTTT

j_call: TRBJ2-7
clone_size: -
d_call: -
cdr3_length: 15
v_call: TRBV10-3
cdr3_aa: CAISASTRNSYEQYF
cdr3_nt: TGTGCCATCAGTGCGAGCACAAGGAACTCCTACGAGCAGTACTTC

j_call: TRBJ2-7
clone_size: -
d_call: TRBD1
cdr3_length: 15
v_call: TRBV30
cdr3_aa: CAWSRRTGVTYEQYF
cdr3_nt: TGTGCCTGGAGTCGCCGGACAGGGGTAACCTACGAGCAGTACTTC

j_call: TRBJ2-7
clone_size: few
d_call: -
cdr3_length: 13
v_call: TRBV25-1
cdr3_aa: CASSEPGNYEQYF
cdr3_nt: TGTGCCAGCAGTGAACCTGGAAACTACGAGCAGTACTTC

j_call: TRBJ2-7
clone_size: few
d_call: TRBD1
cdr3_length: 14
v_call: TRBV6-2/TRBV6-3
cdr3_aa: CASSRDRGFSEQYF
cdr3_nt: TGTGCCAGCAGCCGGGACAGGGGCTTTTCCGAGCAGTACTTC

j_call: TRBJ2-3
clone_size: many
d_call: TRBD2
cdr3_length: 14
v_call: TRBV12-3/TRBV12-4
cdr3_aa: CASSLGAGGDTQYF
cdr3_nt: TGTGCCAGCAGTTTAGGCGCGGGAGGTGATACGCAGTATTTT

j_call: TRBJ2-5
clone_size: few
d_call: TRBD2
cdr3_length: 14
v_call: TRBV20-1
cdr3_aa: CSARKAGALETQYF
cdr3_nt: TGCAGTGCTAGAAAAGCGGGAGCTCTGGAGACCCAGTACTTC

j_call: TRBJ2-3
clone_size: -
d_call: -
cdr3_length: 16
v_call: TRBV12-3/TRBV12-4
cdr3_aa: CASSPSYRRGTDTQYF
cdr3_nt: TGTGCCAGCAGTCCCTCTTATAGGAGGGGCACAGATACGCAGTATTTT

j_call: TRBJ2-3
clone_size: few
d_call: TRBD2
cdr3_length: 15
v_call: TRBV5-4
cdr3_aa: CASSFSGRTTDTQYF
cdr3_nt: TGTGCCAGCAGCTTCAGCGGGAGAACCACAGATACGCAGTATTTT

j_call: TRBJ1-2
clone_size: -
d_call: TRBD1
cdr3_length: 16
v_call: TRBV25-1
cdr3_aa: CASSDLDRGHDYGYTF
cdr3_nt: TGTGCCAGCAGTGACCTAGACAGGGGGCATGACTATGGCTACACCTTC

j_call: TRBJ1-2
clone_size: few
d_call: TRBD1
cdr3_length: 17
v_call: TRBV4-3
cdr3_aa: CASSQDERTGGAYGYTF
cdr3_nt: TGCGCCAGCAGCCAAGATGAACGGACAGGGGGTGCCTATGGCTACACCTTC

j_call: TRBJ2-1
clone_size: many
d_call: TRBD2
cdr3_length: 14
v_call: TRBV3-1
cdr3_aa: CASSLRGGKNEQFF
cdr3_nt: TGTGCCAGCAGCCTTAGGGGAGGGAAGAATGAGCAGTTCTTC

j_call: TRBJ2-1
clone_size: few
d_call: -
cdr3_length: 15
v_call: TRBV4-2
cdr3_aa: CASSQDRETYNEQFF
cdr3_nt: TGTGCCAGCAGCCAAGATAGAGAGACCTACAATGAGCAGTTCTTC

j_call: TRBJ2-1
clone_size: many
d_call: -
cdr3_length: 16
v_call: TRBV27
cdr3_aa: CASSLLGVSSYNEQFF
cdr3_nt: TGTGCCAGCAGCTTGTTGGGGGTTAGCTCCTACAATGAGCAGTTCTTC

j_call: TRBJ2-1
clone_size: -
d_call: -
cdr3_length: 14
v_call: TRBV5-1
cdr3_aa: CASSLRGWSLEQFF
cdr3_nt: TGCGCCAGCAGCTTGCGGGGTTGGTCTTTGGAGCAGTTCTTC

j_call: TRBJ2-3
clone_size: -
d_call: -
cdr3_length: 15
v_call: TRBV25-1
cdr3_aa: CASSEVRGFTDTQYF
cdr3_nt: TGTGCCAGCAGTGAGGTCAGGGGTTTCACAGATACGCAGTATTTT

j_call: TRBJ2-7
clone_size: -
d_call: TRBD1
cdr3_length: 17
v_call: TRBV7-8
cdr3_aa: CASSLAWPGQVTYEQYF
cdr3_nt: TGTGCCAGCAGCTTAGCGTGGCCGGGACAGGTTACCTACGAGCAGTACTTC

j_call: TRBJ1-3
clone_size: -
d_call: -
cdr3_length: 13
v_call: TRBV20-1
cdr3_aa: CSARAASQNTIYF
cdr3_nt: TGCAGTGCTAGAGCCGCCAGCCAAAACACCATATATTTT

j_call: TRBJ2-4
clone_size: -
d_call: TRBD1
cdr3_length: 15
v_call: TRBV29-1
cdr3_aa: CSVSWTGGAKNIQYF
cdr3_nt: TGCAGCGTTTCCTGGACAGGTGGTGCCAAAAACATTCAGTACTTC

j_call: TRBJ2-1
clone_size: -
d_call: -
cdr3_length: 17
v_call: TRBV30
cdr3_aa: CAWSRGLQEMPLNEQFF
cdr3_nt: TGTGCCTGGAGCCGGGGCCTTCAGGAGATGCCCCTCAATGAGCAGTTCTTC

j_call: TRBJ2-2
clone_size: few
d_call: TRBD1
cdr3_length: 15
v_call: TRBV6-1
cdr3_aa: CASIAQGAGTGELFF
cdr3_nt: TGTGCCAGCATCGCGCAGGGGGCGGGGACCGGGGAGCTGTTTTTT

j_call: TRBJ1-6
clone_size: -
d_call: -
cdr3_length: 15
v_call: TRBV12-3/TRBV12-4
cdr3_aa: CASSLLAGAGSPLHF
cdr3_nt: TGTGCCAGCAGTTTATTGGCAGGGGCGGGATCACCCCTCCACTTT

j_call: TRBJ2-1
clone_size: -
d_call: -
cdr3_length: 14
v_call: TRBV7-8
cdr3_aa: CASSQLVFLDEQFF
cdr3_nt: TGTGCCAGCAGCCAACTAGTCTTTCTGGATGAGCAGTTCTTC

j_call: TRBJ1-1
clone_size: few
d_call: -
cdr3_length: 14
v_call: TRBV7-8
cdr3_aa: CASRLARQNTEAFF
cdr3_nt: TGTGCCAGCAGGCTAGCGCGGCAGAACACTGAAGCTTTCTTT

j_call: TRBJ2-2
clone_size: few
d_call: TRBD1
cdr3_length: 15
v_call: TRBV6-1
cdr3_aa: CASHTGTGVGGELFF
cdr3_nt: TGTGCCAGCCACACCGGGACAGGGGTTGGCGGGGAGCTGTTTTTT

j_call: TRBJ1-3
clone_size: -
d_call: -
cdr3_length: 15
v_call: TRBV5-1
cdr3_aa: CASSIGQSSGNTIYF
cdr3_nt: TGCGCCAGCAGCATTGGACAGTCCTCTGGAAACACCATATATTTT